These 3 T cell receptor beta chains originate from one sample sequenced in a study of cytomegalovirus exposure and HLA in healthy donors. Primers included in the PCR were 60 Vbeta and 13 Jbeta primers. Clones were read by immunoSEQ multiplex PCR, and TCRdb kept only the in-frame ones, dropping some. This table holds about 160,000 clones, about 72% found once. Sequenced material: PBMCs. These TCRs come from a man aged 50-60 years in good health and CMV-seropositive.

V is TRBV4-3 and J is TRBJ1-4, with 9 bases aligning to TRBD1. Germline values: CDR1 LGHNA, CDR2 YSLEER. The CDR3 spans 16 residues. The trim removed 0 bases at V and 7 bases at J, leaving 6 bases unmatched. Here the CDR3 reads CASSQEPGQGVEKLFF. The CDR3 DNA sequence: TGCGCCAGCAGCCAAGAACCGGGACAGGGCGTTGAAAAACTGTTTTTT.

The rearrangement uses TRBV5-4 and TRBJ2-3; 15 bases map to TRBD2. This CDR3 is built from 18 residues. Germline CDR1 is SGHNT and CDR2 is YYREEE (reference sequence). The trim removed 4 bases at V and 0 bases at J, leaving 6 bases unmatched. CDR3 in DNA: TGTGCCAGCAGCCCGGGACTAGCGGGGGGAAGGAGCACAGATACGCAGTATTTT. Its protein is CASSPGLAGGRSTDTQYF.

The chain is built from TRBV5-5 and TRBJ2-3; 9 bases are a match to TRBD1. Looked up from germline, CDR1 is SGHKS and CDR2 is YYEKEE (reference sequence). CDR3 size: 15 residues. V lost 5 bases and J lost 3; bases outside the gene matches: 7. The DNA for the CDR3 is TGTGCCAGCAGTCCAGGACAGGGGTGGACAGATACGCAGTATTTT. Its translation: CASSPGQGWTDTQYF.